The source of this TCR beta chain is a study of shared clonotypes between healthy human individuals. The length of the CDR3 is 17 residues. The germline gives CDR1 SGHVS, CDR2 FQNEAQ. Trimming removed 1 base at V and 1 base at J, with 17 bases between. Naive CD8 cells comprised CD45RO-negative, CCR7-positively selected cells, excluding terminally differentiated effector memory CD45RA+ cells. Only in-frame clones appear in the TCRdb table, and some are missing; sequencing was by immunoSEQ multiplex PCR. Here the sample spans 2 million or so clones, less than 95% being singletons. Sequenced: naive CD8+ T cells sorted from blood. The receptor comes from a man between 18 and 35 years old in good health. The chain is built from TRBV7-8 and TRBJ2-7, with D tentatively TRBD2 (5 bases). The CDR3: CASSLGAQEVLSYEQYF. CDR3 nucleotide sequence: TGTGCCAGCAGCTTAGGAGCCCAGGAGGTATTATCCTACGAGCAGTACTTC.